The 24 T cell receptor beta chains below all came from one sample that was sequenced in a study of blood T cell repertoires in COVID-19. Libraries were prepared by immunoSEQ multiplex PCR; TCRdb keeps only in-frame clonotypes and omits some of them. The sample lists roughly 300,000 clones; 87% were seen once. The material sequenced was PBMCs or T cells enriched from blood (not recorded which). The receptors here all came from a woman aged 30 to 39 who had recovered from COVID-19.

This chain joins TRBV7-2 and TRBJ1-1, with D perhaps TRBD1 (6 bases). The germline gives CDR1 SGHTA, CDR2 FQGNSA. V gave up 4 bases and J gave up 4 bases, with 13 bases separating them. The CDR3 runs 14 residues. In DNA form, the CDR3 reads TGTGCCAGCAGCTCGCTACAGGGATTCACTGAAGCTTTCTTT. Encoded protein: CASSSLQGFTEAFF.

CDR3 bases: TGTGCCAGCACCCTCGGCGGATCACCCCTCCACTTT. It is translated as CASTLGGSPLHF. The chain combines TRBV5-6 with TRBJ1-6, with D unclear. Trimming took off 6 bases at V and 10 bases at J, with 11 bases between the two ends. The V gene's germline CDR1 is SGHDT and CDR2 YYEEEE. This CDR3 is built from 12 residues.

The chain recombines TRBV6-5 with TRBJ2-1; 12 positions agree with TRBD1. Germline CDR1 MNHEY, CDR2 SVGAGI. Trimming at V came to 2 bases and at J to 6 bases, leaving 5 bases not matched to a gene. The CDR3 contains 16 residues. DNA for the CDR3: TGTGCCAGCAGTTACCGGGACAGGGGGCGCCCCAATGAGCAGTTCTTC. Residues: CASSYRDRGRPNEQFF.

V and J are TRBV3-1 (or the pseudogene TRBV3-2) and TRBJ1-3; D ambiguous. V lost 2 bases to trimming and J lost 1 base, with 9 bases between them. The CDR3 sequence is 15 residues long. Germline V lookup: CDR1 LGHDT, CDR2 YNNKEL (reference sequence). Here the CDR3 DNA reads TGTGCCAGCAGCCAACGGGAGCGGTCTGGAAACACCATATATTTT. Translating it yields CASSQRERSGNTIYF.

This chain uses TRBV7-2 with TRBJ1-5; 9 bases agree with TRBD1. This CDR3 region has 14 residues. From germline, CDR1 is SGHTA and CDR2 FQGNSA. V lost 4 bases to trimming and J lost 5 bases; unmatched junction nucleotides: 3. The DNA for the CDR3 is TGTGCCAGCAGCTCCGACAGGGGGGATCAGCCCCAGCATTTT. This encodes CASSSDRGDQPQHF.

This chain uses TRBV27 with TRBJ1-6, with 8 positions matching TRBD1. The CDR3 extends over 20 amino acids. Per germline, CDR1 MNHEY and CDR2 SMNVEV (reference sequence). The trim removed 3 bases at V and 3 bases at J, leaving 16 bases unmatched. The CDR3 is CASSFTRTGNPISYNSPLHF. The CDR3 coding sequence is TGTGCCAGCAGTTTTACCCGGACAGGGAACCCCATAAGCTATAATTCACCCCTCCACTTT.

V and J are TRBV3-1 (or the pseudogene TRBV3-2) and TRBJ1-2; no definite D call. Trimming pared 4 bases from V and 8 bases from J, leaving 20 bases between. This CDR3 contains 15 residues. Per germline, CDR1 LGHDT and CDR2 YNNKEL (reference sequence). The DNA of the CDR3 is TGTGCCAGCAGCCGAAACCAAAAAAGTCACCGGGGCTACACCTTC. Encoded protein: CASSRNQKSHRGYTF.

The CDR3 DNA follows: TGTGCCAGCAGCCAAGGCCGGGGGGCTACAGGGGAAAAACTGTTTTTT. Amino acid sequence: CASSQGRGATGEKLFF. The chain has TRBV4-2 and TRBJ1-4, with D maybe TRBD1 (6 bases). The CDR3 covers 16 residues. Trimming removed 1 base from V and 8 bases from J, with 17 bases in between. Germline V gene data show CDR1 as LGHNA and CDR2 as YNFKEQ.

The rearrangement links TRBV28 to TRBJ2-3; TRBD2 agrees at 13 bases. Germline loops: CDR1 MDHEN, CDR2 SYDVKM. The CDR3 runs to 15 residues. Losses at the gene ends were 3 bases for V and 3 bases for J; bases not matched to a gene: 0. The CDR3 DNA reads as TGTGCCAGCAGTTTGACTAGCGGGGGGACAGATACGCAGTATTTT. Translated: CASSLTSGGTDTQYF.

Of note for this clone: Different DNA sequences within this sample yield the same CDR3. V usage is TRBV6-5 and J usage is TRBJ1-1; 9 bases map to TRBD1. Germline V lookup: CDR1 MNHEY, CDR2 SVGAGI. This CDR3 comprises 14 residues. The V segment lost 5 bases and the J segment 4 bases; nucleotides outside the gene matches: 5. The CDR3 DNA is TGTGCCAGCAGTACGACAGGGGGAGGCACTGAAGCTTTCTTT. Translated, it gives CASSTTGGGTEAFF.

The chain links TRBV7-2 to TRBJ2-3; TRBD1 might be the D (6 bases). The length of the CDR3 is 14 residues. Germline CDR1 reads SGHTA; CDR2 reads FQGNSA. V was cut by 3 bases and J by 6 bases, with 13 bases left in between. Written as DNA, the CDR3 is TGTGCCAGCAGCTTCGCCCCAGGGGCGGATACGCAGTATTTT. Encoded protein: CASSFAPGADTQYF.

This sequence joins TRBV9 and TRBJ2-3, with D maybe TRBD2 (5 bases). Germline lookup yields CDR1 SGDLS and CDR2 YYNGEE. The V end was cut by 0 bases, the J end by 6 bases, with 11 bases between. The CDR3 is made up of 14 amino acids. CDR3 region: CASSVAGFEDTQYF. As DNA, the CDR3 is TGTGCCAGCAGCGTAGCGGGGTTTGAGGATACGCAGTATTTT.

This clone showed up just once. CDR3 in DNA: TGTGCCAGCAGCGTAGACTCGGCAGGGGGCCTAGAGACCCAGTACTTC. Amino acid sequence: CASSVDSAGGLETQYF. The V call is TRBV9, the J call TRBJ2-5, with 8 bases aligning to TRBD1. V trimming: 0 bases; J trimming: 4 bases; junction bases outside the gene matches: 8. CDR3 size: 16 residues. Germline CDR1 is SGDLS and CDR2 is YYNGEE.

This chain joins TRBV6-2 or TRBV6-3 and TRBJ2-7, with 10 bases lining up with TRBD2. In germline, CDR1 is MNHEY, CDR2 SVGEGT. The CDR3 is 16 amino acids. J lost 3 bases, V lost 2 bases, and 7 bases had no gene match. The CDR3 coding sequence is TGTGCCAGCAGTTACGGGCTAGCGGGGGACTTCTACGAGCAGTACTTC. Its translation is CASSYGLAGDFYEQYF.

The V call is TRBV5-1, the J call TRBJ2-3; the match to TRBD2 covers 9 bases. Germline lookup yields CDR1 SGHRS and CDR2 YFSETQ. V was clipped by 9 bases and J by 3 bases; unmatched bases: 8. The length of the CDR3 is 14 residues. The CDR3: CANRWTSVTDTQYF. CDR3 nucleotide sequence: TGCGCCAACCGGTGGACTAGCGTGACAGATACGCAGTATTTT.

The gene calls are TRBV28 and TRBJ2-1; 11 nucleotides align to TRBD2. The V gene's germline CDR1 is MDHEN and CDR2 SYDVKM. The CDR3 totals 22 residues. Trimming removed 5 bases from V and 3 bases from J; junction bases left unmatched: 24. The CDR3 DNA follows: TGTGCCAGCAGTGCCCCACCCTCCAGGTGGGGTCTAGCGGGGGGACGCTACAATGAGCAGTTCTTC. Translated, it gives CASSAPPSRWGLAGGRYNEQFF.

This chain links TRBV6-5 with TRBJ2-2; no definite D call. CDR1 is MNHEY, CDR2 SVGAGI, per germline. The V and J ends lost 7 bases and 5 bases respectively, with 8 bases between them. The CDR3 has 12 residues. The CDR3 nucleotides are TGTGCCAGCAACCCCGGGACCGGGGAGCTGTTTTTT. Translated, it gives CASNPGTGELFF.

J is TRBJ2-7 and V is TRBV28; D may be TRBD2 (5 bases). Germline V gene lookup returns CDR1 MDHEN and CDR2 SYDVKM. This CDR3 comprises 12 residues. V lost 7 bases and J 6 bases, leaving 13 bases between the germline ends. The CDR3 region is CASKHAGGEQYF. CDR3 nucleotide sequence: TGTGCCAGCAAACATGCCGGAGGCGAGCAGTACTTC. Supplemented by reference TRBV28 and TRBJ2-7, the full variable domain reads DVKVTQSSRYLVKRTGEKVFLECVQDMDHENMFWYRQDPGLGLRLIYFSYDVKMKEKGDIPEGYSVSREKKERFSLILESASTNQTSMYLCASKHAGGEQYFGPGTRLTVT.

CDR3 in amino acids: CASSPRTGENYEQYF. The CDR3 coding sequence is TGCGCCAGCAGCCCTAGGACAGGAGAAAATTACGAGCAGTACTTC. The V call is TRBV5-1, the J call TRBJ2-7; 7 bases map to TRBD1. The CDR3 covers 15 residues. Trimming cost V 4 bases and J 4 bases; bases outside gene matches: 11. Germline V gene sequence: CDR1 SGHRS, CDR2 YFSETQ.

In nucleotides, the CDR3 is TGTGCCACCAGCAGTGATAACCTAGAGAGGGGGCGAAACTATGGCTACACCTTC. It specifies CATSSDNLERGRNYGYTF. The V and J genes are TRBV15 and TRBJ1-2; 7 bases match TRBD1. CDR1 and CDR2 (germline): LNHNV, YYDKDF (reference sequence). The CDR3 sequence is 18 residues long. The V segment lost 3 bases and the J segment 2 bases; nucleotides outside the gene matches: 15. Filled out from reference TRBV15 and TRBJ1-2, the complete variable domain reads DAMVIQNPRYQVTQFGKPVTLSCSQTLNHNVMYWYQQKSSQAPKLLFHYYDKDFNNEADTPDNFQSRRPNTSFCFLDIRSPGLGDTAMYLCATSSDNLERGRNYGYTFGSGTRLTVV.

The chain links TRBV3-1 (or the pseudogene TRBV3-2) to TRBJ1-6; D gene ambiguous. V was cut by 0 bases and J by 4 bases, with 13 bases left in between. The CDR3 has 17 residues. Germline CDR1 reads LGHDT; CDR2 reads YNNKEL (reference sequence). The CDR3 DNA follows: TGTGCCAGCAGCCAAGAAGGTCTGGCAGGTTATAATTCACCCCTCCACTTT. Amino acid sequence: CASSQEGLAGYNSPLHF.

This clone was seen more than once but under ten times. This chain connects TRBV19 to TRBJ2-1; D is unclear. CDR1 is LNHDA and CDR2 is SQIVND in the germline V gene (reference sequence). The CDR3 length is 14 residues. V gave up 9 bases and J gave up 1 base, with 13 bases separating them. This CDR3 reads CASLTGSSYNEQFF. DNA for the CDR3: TGTGCCAGCCTCACGGGTAGTTCCTACAATGAGCAGTTCTTC.

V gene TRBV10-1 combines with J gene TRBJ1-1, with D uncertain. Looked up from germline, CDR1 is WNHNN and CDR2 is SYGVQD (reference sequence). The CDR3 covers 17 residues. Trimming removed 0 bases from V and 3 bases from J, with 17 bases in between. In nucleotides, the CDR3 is TGCGCCAGCAGTGAGTCGACCCGGGTAACGGCCCACACTGAAGCTTTCTTT. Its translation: CASSESTRVTAHTEAFF.

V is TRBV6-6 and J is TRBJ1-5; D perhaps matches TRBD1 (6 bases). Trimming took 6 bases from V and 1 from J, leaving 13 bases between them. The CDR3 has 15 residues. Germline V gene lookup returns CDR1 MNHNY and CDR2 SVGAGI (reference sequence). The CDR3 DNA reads TGTGCCAGCAGCTGGATGGGGGCCAGCAATCAGCCCCAGCATTTT. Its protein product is CASSWMGASNQPQHF.